The 10 T cell receptor beta chains presented below share a single source sample, sequenced in a study of OX40 agonist ivuxolimab in advanced cancers. Profiling relied on immunoSEQ multiplex PCR, and the TCRdb table lists in-frame clones only, not all of them. The sample shows more than 40,000 clones, 60% to 80% of them seen only once. The specimen was CD4+ or CD8+ T cells sorted from blood, collected in a trial of the OX40 agonist ivuxolimab. These receptors originate from an adult with an advanced solid tumor such as melanoma, head and neck, liver or kidney cancer.

This clone was picked up one time. At one of its ends the junction is not consistent with the germline gene, which may arise from a read error. V and J are TRBV7-7 and TRBJ1-3, with D unclear. Germline values: CDR1 SSHAT, CDR2 FNYEAQ (reference sequence). This CDR3 is 17 amino acids long. DNA for the CDR3: TGTGCTAGCAGCTTAGTCAGGCCCGAGAGGGCCGGTGACACCATATATTTT. Translated: CASSLVRPERAGDTIYF.

This sequence joins TRBV29-1 and TRBJ1-2, with 8 bases identical to TRBD1. With 7 bases clipped from V and 0 bases from J, the junction kept 13 bases outside the gene matches. The CDR3 sequence is 16 residues long. Germline CDR1 SQVTM, CDR2 ANQGSEA. The CDR3 reads CSADKWDRTANYGYTF. CDR3 nucleotides: TGCAGCGCCGACAAGTGGGACAGGACCGCTAACTATGGCTACACCTTC.

This clone was found once. The chain is built from TRBV5-1 and TRBJ2-7; 9 nucleotides align to TRBD2. V lost 0 bases, J lost 3 bases, and 10 bases stayed unmatched. The V gene's germline CDR1 is SGHRS and CDR2 YFSETQ. CDR3 size: 17 residues. CDR3 amino acids: CASSLASAGGLLYEQYF. CDR3 DNA: TGCGCCAGCAGCTTGGCCTCTGCGGGAGGGCTTCTCTACGAGCAGTACTTC.

The chain has TRBV2 and TRBJ1-1, with a possible D match to TRBD1 (6 bases). The CDR3 has 13 residues. Germline V gives CDR1 SNHLY, CDR2 FYNNEI. V was trimmed by 1 base and J by 3 bases, leaving 6 bases between them. The DNA for the CDR3 is TGTGCCAGCAGTGAAGGGGGGCACACTGAAGCTTTCTTT. Amino acid sequence: CASSEGGHTEAFF.

This chain uses TRBV12-5 with TRBJ1-5; a possible D gene is TRBD1 (5 bases). Per germline, CDR1 LGHNT and CDR2 FRNRAP. Trimming cost V 7 bases and J 2 bases, with 15 bases left between them. The CDR3 is 15 amino acids. This CDR3 reads CASVPPGGGNQPQHF. In DNA, the CDR3 is TGTGCTAGTGTTCCCCCGGGAGGGGGCAATCAGCCCCAGCATTTT.

This clone is categorized as medium-sized (0.01 to 0.1%). V gene TRBV18 combines with J gene TRBJ2-7; a possible D gene is TRBD2 (5 bases). CDR1 and CDR2 from the germline V gene are KGHSH and LQKENI. The CDR3 length is 16 residues. V lost 4 bases, J lost 6 bases, and 22 bases lay in between. CDR3 amino acids: CASSQPRDSYVGEQYF. CDR3 bases: TGTGCCAGCTCACAACCCCGGGATTCCTACGTTGGCGAGCAGTACTTC. Drawing the rest from reference TRBV18 and TRBJ2-7, the complete variable domain is NAGVMQNPRHLVRRRGQEARLRCSPMKGHSHVYWYRQLPEEGLKFMVYLQKENIIDESGMPKERFSAEFPKEGPSILRIQQVVRGDSAAYFCASSQPRDSYVGEQYFGPGTRLTVT.

Only a few counts were recorded for this clone. The V gene is TRBV6-5, the J gene TRBJ1-6; D not resolved. Germline V lookup: CDR1 MNHEY, CDR2 SVGAGI. V lost 5 bases and J lost 10, with 15 bases in between. The CDR3 runs to 14 residues. CDR3 loop: CASSVEGRKSPLHF. CDR3 nucleotides: TGTGCCAGCAGTGTGGAGGGTAGAAAATCACCCCTCCACTTT.

The chain recombines TRBV10-3 with TRBJ2-2; 15 bases map to TRBD2. The junction had 12 bases not matched to a gene; V was cut back by 6 bases and J by 4 bases. Germline V gives CDR1 ENHRY, CDR2 SYGVKD. The CDR3 spans 19 residues. The CDR3 is CAIRDLGLAGGRGTGELFF. CDR3 coding DNA: TGTGCCATCAGGGATCTTGGACTAGCGGGAGGGCGGGGCACCGGGGAGCTGTTTTTT.

The CDR3 DNA is TGTGCCAGTAGTACCATCACCGCGGGTTGGGGGGAGGGTCCGTTCTTC. Amino acids: CASSTITAGWGEGPFF. V usage is TRBV19 and J usage is TRBJ2-1; 7 nucleotides agree with TRBD2. The CDR3 loop spans 16 amino acids. J lost 15 bases, V lost 4 bases, and 21 bases had no gene match. The germline CDR1 and CDR2 sequences are LNHDA and SQIVND (reference sequence).

The CDR3 DNA reads TGTGCCAGCAGTGTAGGAGGTGGGTGGAACACTGAAGCTTTCTTT. It translates to CASSVGGGWNTEAFF. The V call is TRBV2, the J call TRBJ1-1; unclear D gene. Trimming stripped 4 bases from V and 1 base from J, with 13 bases between. The CDR3 consists of 15 residues. Germline V CDR1 and CDR2: SNHLY, FYNNEI.